The 10 T cell receptor beta chains in this list originate from one sample, sequenced in a study of low-dose radiotherapy and immunotherapy resistance in tumors (dated by TCRdb to between 2021 and 2023). First-strand cDNA was synthesized using Superscript III and a set of TRAV- and TRBV-specific primers, so that both TCRalpha and TCRbeta chains were covered. A roughly 19-cycle PCR with Phusion amplified the TCRs, pairing a constant-region primer with the adapter that was attached to the V primers. TCRdb reworked the public reads: Q25 trimming with fastp, MiXCR clone assembly, productive beta chains retained. Every entry covers one CDR3 protein and lists the most common genes and DNA from its rows. This sample lists 15,000 to 20,000 distinct CDR3 sequences; less than 85% were detected once. 5.5% to 7% of the sample lies in the top ten. The receptors were gathered from a human donor with advanced metastatic prostate, ovarian, gallbladder or colorectal cancer (not recorded which). This table probably holds off-target reads from a library built for another chain.

This chain joins TRBV27 and TRBJ1-1; 8 nucleotides match TRBD1. The germline V gene has CDR1 MNHEY and CDR2 SMNVEV (reference sequence). This CDR3 has 15 residues. Trimming removed 5 bases from V and 4 bases from J; junction bases left unmatched: 9. CDR3 DNA sequence: TGTGCCAGCAGTGTCGGCAGGGGGCTTGGCACTGAAGCTTTCTTT. Amino acids: CASSVGRGLGTEAFF.

The CDR3 region is CASSDTDRNTEAFF. The DNA for the CDR3 is TGTGCCAGCAGTGACACGGACAGGAACACTGAAGCTTTCTTT. The chain has TRBV6-4 and TRBJ1-1; weak D call: TRBD1 (6 bases). The length of the CDR3 is 14 residues. The V end lost 2 bases, the J end lost 1 base, and 8 bases lay between the germline ends. From germline, CDR1 is MRHNA and CDR2 SNTAGT.

Here the CDR3 reads CSVEDRDGANVLTF. In DNA form, the CDR3 reads TGCAGCGTTGAAGACAGGGATGGGGCCAACGTCCTGACTTTC. V and J are TRBV29-1 and TRBJ2-6, with D tentatively TRBD1 (5 bases). Trimming stripped 0 bases from V and 3 bases from J, with 6 bases between. CDR1 and CDR2 (germline): SQVTM, ANQGSEA. There are 14 residues in the CDR3.

The CDR3 loop is CASRRGRPDNEQFF. DNA for the CDR3: TGTGCCAGCAGACGCGGGAGGCCCGACAATGAGCAGTTCTTC. The rearrangement joins TRBV6-5 to TRBJ2-1; 8 bases are shared with TRBD2. The CDR3 loop spans 14 amino acids. Trimming cost V 6 bases and J 5 bases; bases outside gene matches: 6. From germline, CDR1 is MNHEY and CDR2 SVGAGI.

The chain uses TRBV25-1 and TRBJ2-2; D gene uncertain. Trimming removed 4 bases from V and 0 bases from J, with 6 bases in between. The CDR3 sequence is 14 residues long. Germline-derived CDR1 and CDR2 are MGHDK and SYGVNS. CDR3 protein: CASSGRTNTGELFF. The CDR3 region has the DNA TGTGCCAGCAGTGGTCGGACGAACACCGGGGAGCTGTTTTTT.

The chain uses TRBV2 and TRBJ2-1, with 7 bases fitting TRBD1. The V and J ends lost 10 bases and 8 bases, in that order; junction bases with no gene match: 14. Germline CDR1 is SNHLY and CDR2 is FYNNEI. There are 14 residues in the CDR3. The CDR3 DNA sequence: TGTGCCACCAACCGAGGGCAGGGGGACCATGAGCAGTTCTTC. It translates to CATNRGQGDHEQFF.

The chain uses TRBV19 and TRBJ1-3; weak D call: TRBD1 (5 bases). Trimming stripped 4 bases from V and 4 bases from J, with 8 bases between. CDR3 length: 13 amino acids. Germline V gives CDR1 LNHDA, CDR2 SQIVND (reference sequence). The CDR3 loop reads CASSTTEGNTIYF. The CDR3 DNA is TGTGCCAGTAGTACGACAGAGGGAAACACCATATATTTT.

CDR3 sequence reads: CASSLVGQGPYEQYF. In DNA, the CDR3 is TGTGCCAGCAGCTTGGTTGGACAGGGACCCTACGAGCAGTACTTC. The genes are TRBV5-6 and TRBJ2-7; TRBD1 aligns across 8 bases. CDR1 and CDR2 from the germline V gene are SGHDT and YYEEEE. CDR3 length: 15 amino acids. Unmatched junction bases numbered 4, after V lost 0 bases and J lost 2 bases.

The rearrangement uses TRBV2 and TRBJ1-3; TRBD1 is a possible D gene (6 bases). The CDR3 spans 15 residues. The V gene's germline CDR1 is SNHLY and CDR2 FYNNEI. Trimming left V 8 bases short and J 0 bases short, with 14 bases between. The CDR3 DNA follows: TGTGCCAGCGGGTGGGACACCAGCTCTGGAAACACCATATATTTT. It codes for CASGWDTSSGNTIYF. Supplemented by reference TRBV2 and TRBJ1-3, the full variable domain reads EPEVTQTPSHQVTQMGQEVILRCVPISNHLYFYWYRQILGQKVEFLVSFYNNEISEKSEIFDDQFSVERPDGSNFTLKIRSTKLEDSAMYFCASGWDTSSGNTIYFGEGSWLTVV.

V and J are TRBV29-1 and TRBJ1-5; 9 positions match TRBD1. This CDR3 comprises 14 residues. Germline CDR1 and CDR2: SQVTM and ANQGSEA. V was pared by 6 bases and J by 2 bases, with 5 bases of the junction left unmatched. This CDR3 is CSVQTGGGNQPQHF. CDR3 bases: TGCAGCGTGCAGACAGGGGGTGGCAATCAGCCCCAGCATTTT.